The rows below give T cell receptor beta chains drawn from one sample of a study of regulatory T cells in long-lasting Graves disease. TCRdb called the multiplex PCR reads again in MiXCR, with one record for every CDR3 protein. The sample consists of around 500,000 distinct CDR3 sequences, around 21% of them appearing once. The specimen comprised peripheral blood mononuclear cells (PBMCs), sampled when the disease was refractory, from a patient treated with antithyroid drugs. Receptors originate from a female donor with Graves disease. Both conserved end residues are trimmed from each CDR3. Each record gives: CDR3 protein, J gene, clone size, D gene, V gene. D genes are given only for firm matches. Clone size is not always given. Where it is, it says once, few, many or a class for expanded clones.

cdr3_aa: ASRTPRGVGYGYT
j_call: TRBJ1-2
clone_size: few
d_call: -
v_call: TRBV6-1

cdr3_aa: ASSPADSNSGNTIY
j_call: TRBJ1-3
clone_size: -
d_call: -
v_call: TRBV18

cdr3_aa: ASSPPASNTEAF
j_call: TRBJ1-1
clone_size: many
d_call: -
v_call: TRBV11-2

cdr3_aa: SRPGGHYEQY
j_call: TRBJ2-7
clone_size: few
d_call: -
v_call: TRBV20-1

cdr3_aa: ASSYSTIAETQY
j_call: TRBJ2-5
clone_size: many
d_call: -
v_call: TRBV6-5

cdr3_aa: ASSLTSGVHEQY
j_call: TRBJ2-7
clone_size: many
d_call: TRBD2
v_call: TRBV28

cdr3_aa: ASNVETSGTEQY
j_call: TRBJ2-7
clone_size: -
d_call: TRBD2
v_call: TRBV7-9

cdr3_aa: ASSYKTRETGELF
j_call: TRBJ2-2
clone_size: many
d_call: -
v_call: TRBV6-2/TRBV6-3

cdr3_aa: ASSLAKDRGAF
j_call: TRBJ1-1
clone_size: few
d_call: TRBD1
v_call: TRBV7-9

cdr3_aa: ASSREILSGRPREKLF
j_call: TRBJ1-4
clone_size: -
d_call: -
v_call: TRBV7-9

cdr3_aa: SAPGGSTDTQY
j_call: TRBJ2-3
clone_size: few
d_call: TRBD1
v_call: TRBV20-1

cdr3_aa: ASSASTGASGPYEQY
j_call: TRBJ2-7
clone_size: -
d_call: TRBD1
v_call: TRBV11-2

cdr3_aa: ASRNWASGSLEETQY
j_call: TRBJ2-5
clone_size: -
d_call: TRBD2
v_call: TRBV19

cdr3_aa: SAARALSYGYT
j_call: TRBJ1-2
clone_size: many
d_call: -
v_call: TRBV20-1

cdr3_aa: SAGGSGNTIY
j_call: TRBJ1-3
clone_size: -
d_call: -
v_call: TRBV29-1

cdr3_aa: ASSSGTSHEQY
j_call: TRBJ2-7
clone_size: many
d_call: TRBD2
v_call: TRBV2

cdr3_aa: ASSLTGQFLAKNIQY
j_call: TRBJ2-4
clone_size: -
d_call: -
v_call: TRBV27

cdr3_aa: ASSLADKSYEQY
j_call: TRBJ2-7
clone_size: many
d_call: -
v_call: TRBV5-1

cdr3_aa: SAMGRANEKLF
j_call: TRBJ1-4
clone_size: few
d_call: -
v_call: TRBV20-1

cdr3_aa: AISKRQEDYGYT
j_call: TRBJ1-2
clone_size: -
d_call: -
v_call: TRBV10-3

cdr3_aa: ASTFRTPNVQY
j_call: TRBJ2-7
clone_size: many
d_call: -
v_call: TRBV11-2

cdr3_aa: AWTSGVGKNIQY
j_call: TRBJ2-4
clone_size: few
d_call: -
v_call: TRBV30

cdr3_aa: ASSLSPLLPQH
j_call: TRBJ1-5
clone_size: -
d_call: -
v_call: TRBV28

cdr3_aa: SVVTGIEQY
j_call: TRBJ2-7
clone_size: once
d_call: TRBD1
v_call: TRBV29-1

cdr3_aa: ASSFKLWGQGHEQY
j_call: TRBJ2-7
clone_size: few
d_call: TRBD1
v_call: TRBV7-2

cdr3_aa: ASSLTGFRDEQY
j_call: -
clone_size: -
d_call: -
v_call: TRBV28

cdr3_aa: ASSPGLTGELF
j_call: TRBJ2-2
clone_size: many
d_call: -
v_call: TRBV11-2

cdr3_aa: ASSLKASGNTGELF
j_call: TRBJ2-2
clone_size: few
d_call: TRBD2
v_call: TRBV7-3

cdr3_aa: SARDPDRVSYEQY
j_call: TRBJ2-7
clone_size: many
d_call: TRBD1
v_call: TRBV20-1

cdr3_aa: ASSLESPNEKLF
j_call: TRBJ1-4
clone_size: few
d_call: -
v_call: TRBV5-1

cdr3_aa: ASSLEGPSGEQY
j_call: TRBJ2-7
clone_size: -
d_call: -
v_call: TRBV7-2

cdr3_aa: SASAGRVTEAF
j_call: TRBJ1-1
clone_size: many
d_call: -
v_call: TRBV20-1

cdr3_aa: ASSPVWSGGETQY
j_call: TRBJ2-5
clone_size: many
d_call: -
v_call: TRBV2

cdr3_aa: ASSSDSRTYEQY
j_call: TRBJ2-7
clone_size: -
d_call: -
v_call: TRBV6-2/TRBV6-3

cdr3_aa: ASSIIQKNIQY
j_call: TRBJ2-4
clone_size: many
d_call: -
v_call: TRBV28

cdr3_aa: NARDGGTSLNEQY
j_call: TRBJ2-7
clone_size: -
d_call: -
v_call: TRBV20-1

cdr3_aa: ASSEIPRTAQSPLH
j_call: TRBJ1-6
clone_size: many
d_call: -
v_call: TRBV6-1